These T cell receptor beta chains were read from a single sample in a study of blood T cell repertoires in COVID-19. Using immunoSEQ multiplex PCR, the repertoire was profiled, and TCRdb retains in-frame clones only, with some absent. The table has 250,000 to 300,000 clones, less than 90% seen once. Sequencing used peripheral blood. These receptors were collected from a woman aged 30 to 39 with COVID-19, enrolled during active disease. The CDR3 runs from the conserved cysteine through the conserved F or W. D genes are given only for firm matches. The listing skips clone size in some rows; elsewhere it reads once, few, many or a size class.

d_gene	len	j_gene	v_gene	abundance	CDR3nt	CDR3aa
TRBD2	16	TRBJ2-1	TRBV14	.	TGTGCCAGCAGCCAAGGACTAGCGGGGGGTGGCAATGAGCAGTTCTTC	CASSQGLAGGGNEQFF
.	15	TRBJ1-5	TRBV2	.	TGTGCCAGCAGTGACCGAGGTATGAGCAATCAGCCCCAGCATTTT	CASSDRGMSNQPQHF
TRBD2	17	TRBJ2-3	TRBV5-1	.	TGCGCCAGCAGCTCCGGGACTAGCGGGGGATGCACAGATACGCAGTATTTT	CASSSGTSGGCTDTQYF
.	16	TRBJ2-6	TRBV6-5	.	TGTGCCAGCAGTTACTCGCTCGGTTTGGGGGCCAACGTCCTGACTTTC	CASSYSLGLGANVLTF
TRBD1	18	TRBJ2-2	TRBV4-1	.	TGCGCCAGCAGCCAAGATGTGACAGGGTTTGCTCGGGCCGGGGAGCTGTTTTTT	CASSQDVTGFARAGELFF
.	12	TRBJ1-2	TRBV19	.	TGTGCTTCCCTGGACAGCTTCTATGGCTACACCTTC	CASLDSFYGYTF
TRBD2	15	TRBJ2-5	TRBV5-4	.	TGTGCCAGCAGCCCCCCTCGGGGGGAGCAAGAGACCCAGTACTTC	CASSPPRGEQETQYF
TRBD1	14	TRBJ1-2	TRBV5-4	.	TGTGCCAGCAGCGCGCGGACAGGGGTTGATGGCTACACCTTC	CASSARTGVDGYTF
TRBD2	15	TRBJ2-3	TRBV6-5	.	TGTGCCAGCAGGCTAGCGGGGGTCCGCACAGATACGCAGTATTTT	CASRLAGVRTDTQYF
.	14	TRBJ2-7	TRBV7-9	.	TGTGCCAGCAGCTTAGCCGACTTAGTGGACGAGCAGTACTTC	CASSLADLVDEQYF
.	13	TRBJ1-2	TRBV7-9	.	TGTGCCAGCAGCCCCGGGGGTTCCTATGGCTACACCTTC	CASSPGGSYGYTF
.	14	TRBJ1-1	TRBV10-2	.	TGCGCCAGCAGTGAGAGCGAGGGGGGGTGGTCGGCTTTCTTT	CASSESEGGWSAFF
.	14	TRBJ2-7	TRBV7-2	once	TGTGCCAGCAGCTTAGCCGTCGGGAGCTACGAGCAGTACTTC	CASSLAVGSYEQYF
TRBD2	14	TRBJ2-3	TRBV11-3	once	TGTGCCAGCAGCTTAGCGGGGGGTAGTGATACGCAGTATTTT	CASSLAGGSDTQYF
.	15	TRBJ2-7	TRBV28	.	TGTGCCAGCAGTTCTCCAAGCATCGGGGTCTACGAGCAGTACTTC	CASSSPSIGVYEQYF
TRBD1	16	TRBJ2-2	TRBV28	.	TGTGCCAGCAGTTTTCTCGGCCAGGGGGCCGTCGGGGAGCTGTTTTTT	CASSFLGQGAVGELFF
.	11	TRBJ1-5	TRBV6-4	.	TGTGCCAGCAATCCCGGTCAGCCCCAGCATTTT	CASNPGQPQHF
TRBD2	15	TRBJ2-1	TRBV19	.	TGTGCCAGTAGTATAGGACGGGGGGGCCTCGATGAGCAGTTCTTC	CASSIGRGGLDEQFF
TRBD1	14	TRBJ2-3	TRBV5-1	.	TGCGCCAGCAAGATGACAGGGAGCACAGATACGCAGTATTTT	CASKMTGSTDTQYF
.	14	TRBJ1-1	TRBV7-2	.	TGTGCCAGCAGCTCCTCAGGGGAAGACACTGAAGCTTTCTTT	CASSSSGEDTEAFF
TRBD2	15	TRBJ2-5	TRBV6-1	.	TGTGCCAGCAGTGATTCGGGACTAGCGGAGGAGACCCAGTACTTC	CASSDSGLAEETQYF
.	16	TRBJ2-7	TRBV6-2/TRBV6-3	.	TGTGCCAGCAGTTACTCGTACCCGGGAGAGGGCTACGAGCAGTACTTC	CASSYSYPGEGYEQYF
TRBD1	16	TRBJ2-3	TRBV9	.	TGTGCCAGCAGCCCCAGGACAGGGGGGAGCACAGATACGCAGTATTTT	CASSPRTGGSTDTQYF
.	15	TRBJ1-2	TRBV7-5	.	TGTGTCAGAAGCGTCCACAGGGAAGAGAACTATGGCTACACCTTC	CVRSVHREENYGYTF
.	16	TRBJ2-2	TRBV19	.	TGTGCCAGTAGTATTGGGGGGACGGGGCGCACCGGGGAGCTGTTTTTT	CASSIGGTGRTGELFF
TRBD2	20	TRBJ2-1	TRBV11-3	.	TGTGCCAGCAGCTTAGGGGCCGGGACTAGCGGGGGGAGGGGACCCAATGAGCAGTTCTTC	CASSLGAGTSGGRGPNEQFF
.	15	TRBJ1-2	TRBV6-5	.	TGTGCCAGCAGTTACTCCATAACAGGGCCCTATGGCTACACCTTC	CASSYSITGPYGYTF
TRBD1	14	TRBJ1-2	TRBV5-4	.	TGTGCCAGCAGCTACGGGACAGCAAGCTATGGCTACACCTTC	CASSYGTASYGYTF
.	12	TRBJ1-1	TRBV19	.	TGTGCCAGTAGTTTCGGGATCACTGAAGCTTTCTTT	CASSFGITEAFF
.	15	TRBJ1-1	TRBV19	.	TGTGCCAGTAGTATTTGGGGGACTCGGGGCACTGAAGCTTTCTTT	CASSIWGTRGTEAFF
TRBD2	16	TRBJ2-3	TRBV11-2	.	TGTGCCAGCAGCTCCTTGGGAGCGGGGGACACAGATACGCAGTATTTT	CASSSLGAGDTDTQYF
.	16	TRBJ1-2	TRBV11-2	.	TGTGCCAGCAGCCCAATAAAGGGGAAAGGCTTGAAAGGCTACACCTTC	CASSPIKGKGLKGYTF
.	18	TRBJ1-4	TRBV21-1	.	TGTGCCAGCAGCAAAGTACGTACGATGGACAGGGGTGGGGAAAAACTGTTTTTT	CASSKVRTMDRGGEKLFF
.	15	TRBJ2-5	TRBV5-1	.	TGCGCCAGCAGCTCCCGGGACATGAGGCAAGAGACCCAGTACTTC	CASSSRDMRQETQYF
TRBD1	15	TRBJ1-3	TRBV5-1	.	TGCGCCAGCAGCAGGGACAGGGTATCTGGAAACACCATATATTTT	CASSRDRVSGNTIYF
TRBD1	15	TRBJ2-7	TRBV30	.	TGTGCCTGGAGAATGGGACAGATAAACTCCTACGAGCAGTACTTC	CAWRMGQINSYEQYF
.	15	TRBJ2-6	TRBV3-1/TRBV3-2	.	TGTGCCAGCAGCCAACCACCGCTAGGGGCCAACGTCCTGACTTTC	CASSQPPLGANVLTF
TRBD1	22	TRBJ1-2	TRBV18	once	TGTGCCAGCTCACCGGGTGGCCGTATGGCCCAACAGGGGGCGGCAGCTAACTATGGCTACACCTTC	CASSPGGRMAQQGAAANYGYTF
.	16	TRBJ2-5	TRBV3-1/TRBV3-2	.	TGTGCCAGCAGCCAAGGTGGGGGACTGCGATGGGAGACCCAGTACTTC	CASSQGGGLRWETQYF
.	14	TRBJ1-2	TRBV19	.	TGTGCCAGTAGTACTGACTCGAGGGCTCATGGCTACACCTTC	CASSTDSRAHGYTF
TRBD2	16	TRBJ2-3	TRBV14	medium-sized	TGTGCCAGCAGCCCCGGGACTAGGGGTCTCTCAGATACGCAGTATTTT	CASSPGTRGLSDTQYF
.	14	TRBJ1-2	TRBV3-1/TRBV3-2	.	TGTGCCAGCAGCCAAGTCCAGGGAAACTATGGCTACACCTTC	CASSQVQGNYGYTF
.	14	TRBJ2-5	TRBV7-7	.	TGTGCCAGCAGCTTAGCGCAGGGGGGAGAGACCCAGTACTTC	CASSLAQGGETQYF
.	13	TRBJ2-7	TRBV28	.	TGTGCCAGCAGTTTTGTCTCGGGCTACGAGCAGTACTTC	CASSFVSGYEQYF
TRBD1	12	TRBJ1-1	TRBV6-5	.	TGTGCCAGCAGTACGACAGGGACGGGGGCTTTCTTT	CASSTTGTGAFF
.	16	TRBJ2-5	TRBV7-6	.	TGTGCCAGCAGCTTAGGGGACACTGTCTTCCAAGAGACCCAGTACTTC	CASSLGDTVFQETQYF
.	13	TRBJ2-7	TRBV15	.	TGTGCCACAGACGATGGGGGCAGGGACGAGCAGTACTTC	CATDDGGRDEQYF
TRBD1	12	TRBJ2-3	TRBV29-1	.	TGCAGCGGGATACAGGGGGCAGATACGCAGTATTTT	CSGIQGADTQYF
TRBD1	18	TRBJ2-7	TRBV7-2	.	TGTGCCAGCAGCTCCTTTCGGGACAGGGGGCTTTGGTCCTACGAGCAGTACTTC	CASSSFRDRGLWSYEQYF
.	16	TRBJ1-1	TRBV19	.	TGTGCCAGTAGTATCTCTAGAGTGGGAGTGAACACTGAAGCTTTCTTT	CASSISRVGVNTEAFF
TRBD2	15	TRBJ2-1	TRBV5-1	.	TGCGCCAGCAGCTTGGATGGCGGGGGGGCAGGTGAGCAGTTCTTC	CASSLDGGGAGEQFF
TRBD1	15	TRBJ1-3	TRBV6-6	.	TGTGCCAGCAAACGCACAGGGGGATCTGGAAACACCATATATTTT	CASKRTGGSGNTIYF
TRBD2	17	TRBJ2-3	TRBV7-6	.	TGTGCCAGCAGCCCCGCCGGTACTAGCGGGGGGGGAGATACGCAGTATTTT	CASSPAGTSGGGDTQYF